One sample yielded the 10 T cell receptor beta chains listed below, sequenced in a study of CD8+ T cells in alopecia areata. Treatment defined: oral pan-JAK inhibitor, 5-10 mg twice daily. As the sequencing template, cDNA was produced by extracting RNA and reverse transcribing it. Clones were read by immunoSEQ multiplex PCR, and TCRdb kept only the in-frame ones, dropping some. The table lists some 220,000 clones, 50% to 60% of them singletons, with 1.5% to 2% in the top ten. The sequences come from CD4+ T cells sorted from blood, collected at week 4, from a patient treated with tofacitinib. The receptors were sampled from a human donor with alopecia areata.

The table lists this clone with a few counts. The V and J genes are TRBV7-9 and TRBJ1-2; the D is unclear. The CDR3 sequence is 14 residues long. Trimming took 4 bases from V and 1 from J, leaving 10 bases between them. Looked up from germline, CDR1 is SEHNR and CDR2 is FQNEAQ (reference sequence). The CDR3 sequence: CASSSSGRNYGYTF. As DNA, the CDR3 is TGTGCCAGCAGCTCTAGTGGGCGTAACTATGGCTACACCTTC.

In this sample, this clone turned up a few times. This rearrangement joins TRBV29-1 to TRBJ2-1; no definite D call. Germline CDR1 is SQVTM and CDR2 is ANQGSEA. The CDR3 length is 13 residues. V was cut by 6 bases and J by 6 bases, with 15 bases left in between. CDR3 loop: CSVGRQLINEQFF. CDR3 coding DNA: TGCAGCGTAGGGCGGCAGTTAATCAATGAGCAGTTCTTC.

V gene TRBV5-1 combines with J gene TRBJ2-7; D ambiguous. This CDR3 contains 15 residues. The germline V gene has CDR1 SGHRS and CDR2 YFSETQ. V lost 4 bases, J lost 1 base, and 15 bases lay in between. As DNA, the CDR3 is TGCGCCAGCAGCCCGGACGCACAGCCTTCCTACGAGCAGTACTTC. It encodes CASSPDAQPSYEQYF. Complete variable domain (other parts from reference TRBV5-1 and TRBJ2-7): KAGVTQTPRYLIKTRGQQVTLSCSPISGHRSVSWYQQTPGQGLQFLFEYFSETQRNKGNFPGRFSGRQFSNSRSEMNVSTLELGDSALYLCASSPDAQPSYEQYFGPGTRLTVT.

As concerns this clone: Other DNA sequences in this specimen translate into the identical CDR3. The chain has TRBV18 and TRBJ1-2; D gene uncertain. Per the germline V gene, CDR1 is KGHSH and CDR2 is LQKENI. The CDR3 consists of 13 residues. V lost 3 bases to trimming and J lost 2 bases, with 7 bases between them. CDR3 DNA: TGTGCCAGCTCACCGGCCAGAAACTATGGCTACACCTTC. It codes for CASSPARNYGYTF.

The count of this clone is one. The gene calls are TRBV18 and TRBJ1-6; D gene ambiguous. Trimming shortened V by 3 bases and J by 0 bases, and 9 bases separated the two germline ends. The germline V gene has CDR1 KGHSH and CDR2 LQKENI. The CDR3 length is 16 residues. The CDR3 DNA is TGTGCCAGCTCACCTACCGCAAGCTCCTATAATTCACCCCTCCACTTT. Its translation is CASSPTASSYNSPLHF. Complete variable domain (other parts from reference TRBV18 and TRBJ1-6): NAGVMQNPRHLVRRRGQEARLRCSPMKGHSHVYWYRQLPEEGLKFMVYLQKENIIDESGMPKERFSAEFPKEGPSILRIQQVVRGDSAAYFCASSPTASSYNSPLHFGNGTRLTVT.

This clone was counted only a few times. The V gene is TRBV29-1, the J gene TRBJ1-2, with TRBD1 as a possible D gene (5 bases). This CDR3 contains 11 residues. Germline V gene data show CDR1 as SQVTM and CDR2 as ANQGSEA. V lost 5 bases to trimming and J lost 8 bases, with 12 bases between them. The CDR3 protein is CSVFQGAGYTF. CDR3 coding DNA: TGCAGCGTTTTCCAGGGAGCGGGCTACACCTTC.

This clone was seen just once. The rearrangement uses TRBV10-3 and TRBJ2-3; D remains unclear. V lost 4 bases, J lost 0 bases, and 8 bases lay in between. Germline assignment: CDR1 ENHRY and CDR2 SYGVKD. The CDR3 has 14 residues. CDR3 nucleotide sequence: TGTGCCATCAGTGGGGCAACAAGCACAGATACGCAGTATTTT. Its protein is CAISGATSTDTQYF.

The chain is built from TRBV29-1 and TRBJ1-2; D is unclear. Trimming pared 4 bases from V and 8 bases from J, leaving 11 bases between. This CDR3 comprises 11 residues. Per germline, CDR1 SQVTM and CDR2 ANQGSEA. The CDR3 reads CSVVGPWGYTF. CDR3 DNA sequence: TGCAGCGTTGTTGGCCCGTGGGGCTACACCTTC.

The rearrangement links TRBV29-1 to TRBJ2-1, with 10 nucleotides matching TRBD1. The CDR3 has 16 amino acids. The germline CDR1 and CDR2 sequences are SQVTM and ANQGSEA. Unmatched junction bases numbered 9, after V lost 4 bases and J lost 3 bases. As DNA, the CDR3 is TGCAGCGTTGGGGGGGACAGGGGACTTAGCTACAATGAGCAGTTCTTC. Encoded protein: CSVGGDRGLSYNEQFF.

CDR3 loop: CASKFQSGGTTSTDTQYF. The CDR3 DNA is TGTGCCAGCAAGTTTCAAAGCGGGGGGACCACTAGCACAGATACGCAGTATTTT. This sequence joins TRBV2 and TRBJ2-3, with TRBD2 matching 9 bases. Trimming at V came to 7 bases and at J to 0 bases, leaving 14 bases not matched to a gene. The CDR3 length is 18 residues. CDR1 SNHLY and CDR2 FYNNEI come from the germline V gene.